This is a list of T cell receptor beta chains from one sample in a study of glioma-infiltrating T cells after dendritic cell vaccination. Here immunoSEQ multiplex PCR was the method, and the copy in TCRdb shows in-frame clones only, minus some. The top ten clones hold roughly 2% of a sample with 25,000 to 35,000 clones, around nine tenths of them seen once. The sample in question was blood, obtained before dendritic cell vaccination. These receptors were collected from a human donor with glioblastoma. Each CDR3 is given with its conserved first and last residue. D genes are given only for firm matches. Part of the rows lack a size; the others show once, few, many or a class for expanded clones.

v_call: TRBV7-9
d_call: .
clone_size: .
j_call: TRBJ2-6
cdr3_aa: CASSLIPLFSGANVLTF
cdr3_nt: TGTGCCAGCAGCTTAATCCCCCTATTCTCTGGGGCCAACGTCCTGACTTTC

v_call: TRBV6-1
d_call: TRBD1
clone_size: .
j_call: TRBJ1-5
cdr3_aa: CASSAPGQGAQPQHF
cdr3_nt: TGTGCCAGCAGTGCACCGGGACAGGGGGCCCAGCCCCAGCATTTT

v_call: TRBV6-5
d_call: .
clone_size: .
j_call: TRBJ1-1
cdr3_aa: CASSWEPHSDTEAFF
cdr3_nt: TGTGCCAGCAGTTGGGAGCCCCACTCGGACACTGAAGCTTTCTTT

v_call: TRBV6-1
d_call: TRBD1
clone_size: once
j_call: TRBJ2-1
cdr3_aa: CASDDWTGRYNEQFF
cdr3_nt: TGTGCCAGCGACGACTGGACAGGGAGGTACAATGAGCAGTTCTTC

v_call: TRBV5-5
d_call: .
clone_size: .
j_call: TRBJ1-4
cdr3_aa: CASSLQVQNEKLFF
cdr3_nt: TGTGCCAGCAGCCTACAGGTACAGAATGAAAAACTGTTTTTT

v_call: TRBV6-5
d_call: .
clone_size: .
j_call: TRBJ2-2
cdr3_aa: CASSGENTGELFF
cdr3_nt: TGTGCCAGCAGTGGAGAGAACACCGGGGAGCTGTTTTTT

v_call: TRBV11-3
d_call: TRBD1
clone_size: .
j_call: TRBJ2-2
cdr3_aa: CASSFLNRGPIPGELFF
cdr3_nt: TGTGCCAGCAGCTTCTTAAACAGGGGGCCAATTCCCGGGGAGCTGTTTTTT

v_call: TRBV9
d_call: TRBD1
clone_size: .
j_call: TRBJ2-7
cdr3_aa: CASSVEGQGAKEQYF
cdr3_nt: TGTGCCAGCAGCGTAGAGGGACAGGGTGCCAAAGAGCAGTACTTC

v_call: TRBV6-5
d_call: TRBD1
clone_size: .
j_call: TRBJ1-2
cdr3_aa: CASSYSKQGAGGYTF
cdr3_nt: TGTGCCAGCAGTTACTCGAAACAGGGGGCGGGTGGCTACACCTTC

v_call: TRBV5-1
d_call: TRBD1
clone_size: .
j_call: TRBJ2-5
cdr3_aa: CASSRQGAEETQYF
cdr3_nt: TGCGCCAGCAGCCGACAGGGGGCCGAGGAGACCCAGTACTTC

v_call: TRBV5-1
d_call: .
clone_size: .
j_call: TRBJ2-7
cdr3_aa: CASSLGRKAEQYF
cdr3_nt: TGCGCCAGCAGCTTGGGAAGAAAAGCGGAGCAGTACTTC

v_call: TRBV7-2
d_call: .
clone_size: .
j_call: TRBJ1-3
cdr3_aa: CASRWGVGALGNTIYF
cdr3_nt: TGTGCCAGCAGATGGGGGGTTGGTGCCCTAGGAAACACCATATATTTT

v_call: TRBV7-2
d_call: .
clone_size: .
j_call: TRBJ2-7
cdr3_aa: CASSQLQGYEQYF
cdr3_nt: TGTGCCAGCAGCCAACTACAGGGCTACGAGCAGTACTTC

v_call: TRBV7-9
d_call: TRBD2
clone_size: .
j_call: TRBJ2-3
cdr3_aa: CASRRLAGGSTDTQYF
cdr3_nt: TGTGCCAGCAGGCGGCTAGCGGGGGGTAGCACAGATACGCAGTATTTT

v_call: TRBV11-2
d_call: .
clone_size: .
j_call: TRBJ2-1
cdr3_aa: CASSLDESSSYNEQFF
cdr3_nt: TGTGCCAGCAGCTTAGATGAGTCGAGCTCCTACAATGAGCAGTTCTTC

v_call: TRBV5-1
d_call: TRBD2
clone_size: .
j_call: TRBJ2-7
cdr3_aa: CASSRGTSGDAYEQYF
cdr3_nt: TGCGCCAGCAGCAGGGGAACTAGCGGGGACGCCTACGAGCAGTACTTC

v_call: TRBV5-4
d_call: .
clone_size: once
j_call: TRBJ1-1
cdr3_aa: CASSIGQKSQAFF
cdr3_nt: TGTGCCAGCAGCATAGGACAGAAATCTCAAGCTTTCTTT

v_call: TRBV27
d_call: TRBD1
clone_size: .
j_call: TRBJ1-2
cdr3_aa: CASRLSSVLRLPGGTF
cdr3_nt: TGTGCCAGCAGACTATCCTCGGTTCTTCGATTGCCAGGGGGCACCTTC

v_call: TRBV21-1
d_call: .
clone_size: .
j_call: TRBJ1-6
cdr3_aa: CASTYGGPKGNSPLHF
cdr3_nt: TGTGCCAGCACCTACGGGGGTCCCAAGGGGAATTCACCCCTCCACTTT

v_call: TRBV23-1
d_call: TRBD2
clone_size: .
j_call: TRBJ2-3
cdr3_aa: CASSQSAGGTVDTDTQYF
cdr3_nt: TGCGCCAGCAGTCAATCGGCGGGGGGGACCGTAGACACAGATACGCAGTATTTT

v_call: TRBV19
d_call: .
clone_size: .
j_call: TRBJ1-6
cdr3_aa: CASTPDSPLHF
cdr3_nt: TGTGCCAGTACCCCAGATTCACCCCTCCACTTT

v_call: TRBV5-5
d_call: .
clone_size: .
j_call: TRBJ1-5
cdr3_aa: CASSLVAQGSNQPQHF
cdr3_nt: TGTGCCAGCAGCTTGGTGGCACAGGGAAGCAATCAGCCCCAGCATTTT

v_call: TRBV2
d_call: TRBD1
clone_size: .
j_call: TRBJ1-1
cdr3_aa: CASGADRAVNTEAFF
cdr3_nt: TGTGCCAGCGGAGCCGACAGGGCAGTGAACACTGAAGCTTTCTTT

v_call: TRBV6-5
d_call: .
clone_size: .
j_call: TRBJ1-2
cdr3_aa: CASSYGGAGGYTF
cdr3_nt: TGTGCCAGCAGTTACGGGGGGGCTGGTGGCTACACCTTC

v_call: TRBV11-3
d_call: .
clone_size: once
j_call: TRBJ2-3
cdr3_aa: CASSLVPPGSGTDTQYF
cdr3_nt: TGTGCCAGCAGCTTAGTCCCGCCGGGGTCGGGCACAGATACGCAGTATTTT

v_call: TRBV28
d_call: TRBD1
clone_size: .
j_call: TRBJ2-1
cdr3_aa: CASSWRDRSYNEQFF
cdr3_nt: TGTGCCAGCAGTTGGCGGGACAGGTCCTACAATGAGCAGTTCTTC

v_call: TRBV18
d_call: TRBD2
clone_size: .
j_call: TRBJ2-7
cdr3_aa: CASSPGLAGGNEQYF
cdr3_nt: TGTGCCAGCTCACCGGGACTAGCGGGGGGGAACGAGCAGTACTTC

v_call: TRBV5-1
d_call: TRBD1
clone_size: .
j_call: TRBJ1-4
cdr3_aa: CASSLGQGNEKLFF
cdr3_nt: TGCGCCAGCAGCCTCGGACAGGGAAATGAAAAACTGTTTTTT

v_call: TRBV10-1
d_call: .
clone_size: few
j_call: TRBJ2-3
cdr3_aa: CASSFLVVDTQYF
cdr3_nt: TGCGCCAGCAGTTTTCTCGTTGTCGATACGCAGTATTTT

v_call: TRBV25-1
d_call: .
clone_size: .
j_call: TRBJ1-2
cdr3_aa: CASSDGGGLYGYTF
cdr3_nt: TGTGCCAGCAGTGATGGGGGGGGCCTCTATGGCTACACCTTC

v_call: TRBV6-5
d_call: .
clone_size: .
j_call: TRBJ2-7
cdr3_aa: CASRGLSGVIYEQYF
cdr3_nt: TGTGCCAGCAGAGGCCTTAGCGGTGTGATCTACGAGCAGTACTTC

v_call: TRBV30
d_call: .
clone_size: .
j_call: TRBJ1-1
cdr3_aa: CAWSVRGMNTEAFF
cdr3_nt: TGTGCCTGGAGTGTTAGAGGGATGAACACTGAAGCTTTCTTT

v_call: TRBV6-1
d_call: TRBD2
clone_size: .
j_call: TRBJ2-1
cdr3_aa: CASSEASAGGGNEQFF
cdr3_nt: TGTGCCAGCAGTGAAGCCTCAGCGGGGGGCGGCAATGAGCAGTTCTTC

v_call: TRBV7-2
d_call: TRBD1
clone_size: once
j_call: TRBJ1-6
cdr3_aa: CASSLGTGVTQNSPLHF
cdr3_nt: TGTGCCAGCAGCTTAGGGACAGGGGTCACCCAAAATTCACCCCTCCACTTT

v_call: TRBV11-2
d_call: TRBD1
clone_size: .
j_call: TRBJ1-3
cdr3_aa: CASSPRTGSGNTIYF
cdr3_nt: TGTGCCAGCAGCCCCCGGACAGGTTCTGGAAACACCATATATTTT

v_call: TRBV7-8
d_call: .
clone_size: .
j_call: TRBJ2-5
cdr3_aa: CASSLGGSGETQYF
cdr3_nt: TGTGCCAGCAGCTTAGGAGGGAGTGGGGAGACCCAGTACTTC

v_call: TRBV6-5
d_call: TRBD2
clone_size: few
j_call: TRBJ2-3
cdr3_aa: CASSYSGTSGGYTQYF
cdr3_nt: TGTGCCAGCAGTTACTCGGGGACTAGCGGGGGGTATACGCAGTATTTT

v_call: TRBV7-9
d_call: .
clone_size: .
j_call: TRBJ1-2
cdr3_aa: CASSPHGDGYTF
cdr3_nt: TGTGCCAGCAGCCCCCACGGGGATGGCTACACCTTC

v_call: TRBV5-8
d_call: .
clone_size: .
j_call: TRBJ1-6
cdr3_aa: CASSKVRRDNSPLHF
cdr3_nt: TGTGCCAGCAGCAAGGTTAGGAGAGATAATTCACCCCTCCACTTT

v_call: TRBV29-1
d_call: .
clone_size: once
j_call: TRBJ1-3
cdr3_aa: CSVVGGSGNTIYF
cdr3_nt: TGCAGCGTTGTGGGGGGCTCTGGAAACACCATATATTTT

v_call: TRBV10-2
d_call: TRBD2
clone_size: .
j_call: TRBJ2-5
cdr3_aa: CASSESGTSRETQYF
cdr3_nt: TGCGCCAGCAGTGAGTCAGGGACTAGCAGGGAGACCCAGTACTTC

v_call: TRBV30
d_call: .
clone_size: .
j_call: TRBJ1-6
cdr3_aa: CAWSVRGNSPLHF
cdr3_nt: TGTGCCTGGAGTGTCAGGGGTAATTCACCCCTCCACTTT

v_call: TRBV5-5
d_call: TRBD2
clone_size: .
j_call: TRBJ2-1
cdr3_aa: CASSLGGAGLYNEQFF
cdr3_nt: TGTGCCAGCAGCTTGGGAGGAGCGGGGCTCTACAATGAGCAGTTCTTC

v_call: TRBV30
d_call: TRBD1
clone_size: .
j_call: TRBJ1-5
cdr3_aa: CAWTTTGIVGNQPQHF
cdr3_nt: TGTGCCTGGACTACGACAGGGATTGTCGGCAATCAGCCCCAGCATTTT

v_call: TRBV5-1
d_call: TRBD1
clone_size: .
j_call: TRBJ2-2
cdr3_aa: CACRGQGLGTGELFF
cdr3_nt: TGCGCCTGCCGAGGACAGGGTCTAGGCACCGGGGAGCTGTTTTTT

v_call: TRBV27
d_call: TRBD1
clone_size: .
j_call: TRBJ1-2
cdr3_aa: CASSSLDRVLNYGYTF
cdr3_nt: TGTGCCAGCAGTTCCCTGGACAGGGTACTTAACTATGGCTACACCTTC

v_call: TRBV5-5
d_call: TRBD2
clone_size: .
j_call: TRBJ2-2
cdr3_aa: CASSPASGGAGYGNTGELFF
cdr3_nt: TGTGCCAGCAGCCCCGCTAGCGGGGGGGCGGGTTATGGGAACACCGGGGAGCTGTTTTTT

v_call: TRBV6-1
d_call: .
clone_size: .
j_call: TRBJ1-1
cdr3_aa: CASRAQTGNTEAFF
cdr3_nt: TGTGCCAGCAGGGCTCAGACAGGGAACACTGAAGCTTTCTTT

v_call: TRBV2
d_call: .
clone_size: .
j_call: TRBJ2-4
cdr3_aa: CASSVGPGLAKNIQYF
cdr3_nt: TGTGCCAGCAGTGTAGGACCGGGACTAGCCAAAAACATTCAGTACTTC

v_call: TRBV2
d_call: TRBD1
clone_size: .
j_call: TRBJ1-6
cdr3_aa: CASSADRGRFKISPLHF
cdr3_nt: TGTGCCAGCAGCGCGGACAGGGGACGATTTAAGATTTCACCCCTCCACTTT

v_call: TRBV11-2
d_call: TRBD2
clone_size: .
j_call: TRBJ2-3
cdr3_aa: CASSLGQRGGLDTQYF
cdr3_nt: TGTGCCAGCAGCTTAGGGCAGCGGGGGGGATTAGATACGCAGTATTTT

v_call: TRBV7-9
d_call: .
clone_size: .
j_call: TRBJ1-1
cdr3_aa: CASSTSGGLPEAFF
cdr3_nt: TGTGCCAGCAGCACGAGCGGCGGTTTGCCTGAAGCTTTCTTT

v_call: TRBV19
d_call: .
clone_size: once
j_call: TRBJ1-3
cdr3_aa: CASMRVSGNTIYF
cdr3_nt: TGTGCCAGTATGCGGGTGAGCGGAAACACCATATATTTT